This TCR beta chain was obtained from a study of graft-versus-host responses after intestinal transplantation. Clones were read by immunoSEQ multiplex PCR, and TCRdb kept only the in-frame ones, dropping some. The table includes approximately 89,000 clones, over 75% detected once. The CDR3 totals 19 residues. V was pared by 4 bases and J by 0 bases, with 11 bases of the junction left unmatched. Germline loops: CDR1 SGHRS, CDR2 YFSETQ. The TCR was taken from a human patient who received an intestinal transplant, so some T cells may come from the graft donor. The sample here was PBMCs, taken roughly 68 weeks after intestinal transplant. V gene TRBV5-1 combines with J gene TRBJ2-6, with TRBD1 identical over 9 bases. CDR3 sequence reads: CASSPGTGIPHSGANVLTF. The CDR3 bases are TGCGCCAGCAGCCCCGGGACAGGGATTCCCCACTCTGGGGCCAACGTCCTGACTTTC.